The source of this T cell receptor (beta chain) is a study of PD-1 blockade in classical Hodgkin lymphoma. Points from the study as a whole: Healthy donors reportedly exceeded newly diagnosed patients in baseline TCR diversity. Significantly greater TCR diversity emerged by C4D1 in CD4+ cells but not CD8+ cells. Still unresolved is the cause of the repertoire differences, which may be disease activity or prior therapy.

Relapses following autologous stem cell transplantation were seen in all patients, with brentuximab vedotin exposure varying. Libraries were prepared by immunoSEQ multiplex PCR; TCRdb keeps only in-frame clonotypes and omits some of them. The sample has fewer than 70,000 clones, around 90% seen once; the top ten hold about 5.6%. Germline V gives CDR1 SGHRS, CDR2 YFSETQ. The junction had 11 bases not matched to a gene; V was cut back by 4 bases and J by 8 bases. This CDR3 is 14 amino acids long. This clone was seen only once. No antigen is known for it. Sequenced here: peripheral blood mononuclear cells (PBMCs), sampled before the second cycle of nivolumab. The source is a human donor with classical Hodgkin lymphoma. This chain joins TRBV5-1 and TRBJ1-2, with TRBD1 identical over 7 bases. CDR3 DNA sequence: TGCGCCAGCAGCCAAGGGACAGCTGAGTGGGGCTACACCTTC. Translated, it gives CASSQGTAEWGYTF. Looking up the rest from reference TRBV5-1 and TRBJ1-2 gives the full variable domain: KAGVTQTPRYLIKTRGQQVTLSCSPISGHRSVSWYQQTPGQGLQFLFEYFSETQRNKGNFPGRFSGRQFSNSRSEMNVSTLELGDSALYLCASSQGTAEWGYTFGSGTRLTVV.